Listed below are T cell receptor beta chains from one sample, sequenced in a study of T cell responses to AZD1222 COVID-19 vaccine. Some clones are missing from TCRdb's copy, which holds only in-frame ones; the method was immunoSEQ multiplex PCR. The sample contains 75,000 to 90,000 clones, 90% of which appear only once. The sample in question was peripheral blood, obtained on day 0 of AZD1222 vaccination. The source of these receptors is an adult in good health. CDR3s include the opening cysteine and the closing phenylalanine or tryptophan. A D gene is named only where the DNA matches it firmly. Rows give clone size only sometimes, using once, few, many, or a class for an expanded clone.

clone size	V gene	D gene	J gene	CDR3 protein	CDR3 DNA
-	TRBV7-6	TRBD1	TRBJ2-7	CASSLMGQGSYEQYF	TGTGCCAGCAGCTTAATGGGACAGGGGTCCTACGAGCAGTACTTC
-	TRBV27	-	TRBJ2-7	CASFSLFWGIGEQYF	TGTGCCAGCTTCTCTTTATTTTGGGGGATCGGCGAGCAGTACTTC
-	TRBV28	-	TRBJ1-5	CASRFMGSNQPQHF	TGTGCCAGCAGATTCATGGGCAGCAATCAGCCCCAGCATTTT
once	TRBV28	TRBD1	TRBJ1-2	CAIGQGEGYTF	TGTGCCATTGGACAGGGAGAGGGCTACACCTTC
-	TRBV10-3	TRBD1	TRBJ1-3	CAISRDRGRVGNTIYF	TGTGCCATCAGTAGGGACAGGGGGCGAGTTGGAAACACCATATATTTT
-	TRBV5-1	-	TRBJ2-7	CASSFWGVTYEQYF	TGCGCCAGCAGCTTTTGGGGGGTCACGTACGAGCAGTACTTC
-	TRBV4-3	-	TRBJ1-4	CASRRSGSTNEKLFF	TGCGCCAGCAGAAGATCAGGTTCCACTAATGAAAAACTGTTTTTT
-	TRBV6-5	-	TRBJ1-2	CASSLGSNYGYTF	TGTGCCAGCAGTTTAGGCTCTAACTATGGCTACACCTTC
-	TRBV19	TRBD1	TRBJ2-1	CASSRSLGQGGSEQFF	TGTGCCAGTAGTCGATCTCTAGGACAGGGAGGTAGTGAGCAGTTCTTC
-	TRBV29-1	-	TRBJ1-1	CSAFGGRNTEAFF	TGCAGCGCCTTCGGAGGTAGGAACACTGAAGCTTTCTTT
once	TRBV11-2	TRBD1	TRBJ1-2	CASSLGQGAGGYTF	TGTGCCAGCAGCTTAGGACAGGGGGCCGGGGGCTACACCTTC
-	TRBV5-4	TRBD1	TRBJ1-2	CASSSDRGRNSGGYTF	TGTGCCAGCAGCAGCGACAGGGGGCGCAACTCGGGAGGCTACACCTTC
-	TRBV7-2	-	TRBJ1-6	CASSLVRALTLHF	TGTGCCAGCAGCTTAGTGAGGGCCCTAACCCTCCACTTT
-	TRBV18	-	TRBJ2-7	CASSLQGEQYF	TGTGCCAGCTCACTGCAGGGCGAGCAGTACTTC
once	TRBV5-4	-	TRBJ2-1	CASSTRLGNEQFF	TGTGCCAGCAGCACCCGACTAGGTAATGAGCAGTTCTTC
-	TRBV19	TRBD1	TRBJ1-6	CASSDRDPYNSPLHF	TGTGCCAGCTCCGACAGGGACCCCTATAATTCACCCCTCCACTTT
-	TRBV5-4	-	TRBJ2-2	CASSLAPTGITGELFF	TGTGCCAGCAGCTTGGCGCCCACAGGGATCACCGGGGAGCTGTTTTTT
once	TRBV18	-	TRBJ2-7	CASSPRDGAYEQYF	TGTGCCAGCTCGCCCCGGGACGGAGCCTACGAGCAGTACTTC
-	TRBV5-1	-	TRBJ1-5	CASSLEGLGNQPQHF	TGCGCCAGCAGCTTGGAGGGGCTCGGCAATCAGCCCCAGCATTTT
-	TRBV3-1/TRBV3-2	TRBD2	TRBJ2-1	CASSQDRSGGATVNEQFF	TGTGCCAGCAGCCAAGATAGGAGCGGGGGGGCGACAGTCAATGAGCAGTTCTTC
-	TRBV7-2	-	TRBJ1-4	CASSLDAGEQKLFF	TGTGCCAGCAGCTTAGACGCTGGAGAGCAAAAACTGTTTTTT
-	TRBV5-1	TRBD2	TRBJ2-3	CASSSAGGPSTDTQYF	TGCGCCAGCAGCTCTGCGGGGGGGCCAAGCACAGATACGCAGTATTTT
once	TRBV5-1	-	TRBJ1-2	CASTLVGQGYGYTF	TGCGCCAGCACCCTGGTGGGGCAGGGCTATGGCTACACCTTC
once	TRBV5-5	-	TRBJ1-2	CASSEQALLFWYTF	TGTGCCAGCAGCGAACAGGCCTTACTATTCTGGTACACCTTC
-	TRBV5-1	-	TRBJ1-2	CASSLQGDGYTF	TGCGCCAGCAGCTTACAGGGAGATGGCTACACCTTC
few	TRBV9	-	TRBJ2-3	CASSVDSTDTQYF	TGTGCCAGCAGCGTTGACAGCACAGATACGCAGTATTTT
-	TRBV19	-	TRBJ2-7	CASMRGGGNGVYEQYF	TGTGCCAGTATGAGGGGCGGCGGAAACGGGGTCTACGAGCAGTACTTC
once	TRBV6-6	-	TRBJ1-1	CASSSMGGAEAFF	TGTGCCAGCAGTTCCATGGGCGGGGCTGAAGCTTTCTTT
-	TRBV5-4	-	TRBJ1-2	CASSPSGTSYGYTF	TGTGCCAGCAGCCCCTCCGGGACAAGTTATGGCTACACCTTC
-	TRBV11-2	-	TRBJ1-5	CASSLEAVNQPQHF	TGTGCCAGCAGCTTAGAGGCGGTGAATCAGCCCCAGCATTTT